The rows below give T cell receptor beta chains drawn from one sample of a study of shared clonotypes between healthy human individuals. Produced via immunoSEQ multiplex PCR; TCRdb's table is partial and in-frame only. The data contain hundreds of thousands of clones, 55% to 85% of them singletons. The sequencing sample was made of memory CD4+ T cells sorted from blood. These TCRs come from a woman aged 30 to 39 in good health. The CDR3 runs from the conserved cysteine through the conserved F or W. Fields, in order: J gene, CDR3 length, clone size, D gene, V gene, CDR3 protein, CDR3 DNA. D genes are given only for firm matches. Some rows have no size entry. The others give once, few or many, or a class for an expanded clone.

TRBJ1-2 15 . TRBD1 TRBV28 CASNLGTGRLWGYTF TGTGCCAGCAACCTGGGGACAGGGAGGCTCTGGGGCTACACCTTC
TRBJ1-5 14 . TRBD1 TRBV19 CASSRTGSSQPQHF TGTGCCAGTTCCCGGACAGGGTCTTCCCAGCCCCAGCATTTT
TRBJ2-1 17 many . TRBV9 CASSNTGVFSSYNEQFF TGTGCCAGCAGCAATACAGGCGTATTTAGCTCCTACAATGAGCAGTTCTTC
TRBJ2-5 16 . . TRBV7-9 CASSPGERQSQETQYF TGTGCCAGCAGCCCAGGAGAGCGGCAGTCTCAAGAGACCCAGTACTTC
TRBJ2-7 12 . . TRBV27 CASSFQGYEQYF TGTGCCAGCAGTTTTCAGGGTTACGAGCAGTACTTC
TRBJ2-3 13 . . TRBV5-1 CASIQSGTDTQYF TGCGCCAGCATCCAAAGCGGGACAGATACGCAGTATTTT
TRBJ1-3 15 . . TRBV18 CASSPGPGGGNTIYF TGTGCCAGCTCACCTGGACCGGGAGGTGGAAACACCATATATTTT
TRBJ2-2 15 . . TRBV6-1 CASTSLLANTGELFF TGTGCCAGCACATCTTTACTAGCGAACACCGGGGAGCTGTTTTTT
TRBJ2-7 14 . . TRBV25-1 CASSEEAEAYEQYF TGTGCCAGCAGTGAAGAGGCAGAAGCCTACGAGCAGTACTTC
TRBJ1-1 12 . . TRBV23-1 CASSHSHAEAFF TGCGCCAGCAGTCACAGTCATGCTGAAGCTTTCTTT
TRBJ1-4 17 . . TRBV5-1 CASSLHGGGATNEKLFF TGCGCCAGCAGCTTGCACGGGGGAGGTGCAACTAATGAAAAACTGTTTTTT
TRBJ1-2 15 . . TRBV27 CASSFSGRGDYGYTF TGTGCCAGCAGTTTTTCGGGCAGGGGAGATTATGGCTACACCTTC
TRBJ1-2 16 . . TRBV6-1 CASSDSVGRANYGYTF TGTGCCAGCAGTGATTCGGTTGGGAGGGCTAACTATGGCTACACCTTC
TRBJ2-1 16 . TRBD2 TRBV19 CASSPSGLAGGSEQFF TGTGCCAGTAGTCCTTCGGGACTAGCGGGAGGTAGTGAGCAGTTCTTC
TRBJ2-3 18 . TRBD2 TRBV19 CASSIDPILAGGRDTQYF TGTGCCAGTAGTATAGATCCTATACTAGCGGGAGGCCGAGATACGCAGTATTTT
TRBJ1-2 13 . . TRBV7-3 CASSPSGGNGYTF TGTGCCAGCAGCCCCTCTGGGGGGAACGGCTACACCTTC
TRBJ2-5 15 once TRBD2 TRBV28 CASSPLGRAGETQYF TGTGCCAGCAGTCCTCTGGGGAGGGCCGGAGAGACCCAGTACTTC
TRBJ1-2 14 few . TRBV28 CASRTGYPDYGYTF TGTGCCAGCAGAACCGGGTATCCTGACTATGGCTACACCTTC
TRBJ2-7 14 . . TRBV21-1 CASSAGTGGDEQYF TGTGCCAGCAGCGCCGGGACAGGGGGGGACGAGCAGTACTTC
TRBJ1-4 13 . . TRBV10-3 CAAKGVSNEKLFF TGTGCCGCGAAAGGGGTTTCTAATGAAAAACTGTTTTTT
TRBJ2-7 14 . TRBD1 TRBV19 CASRRTGLAYEQYF TGTGCCAGTAGGAGGACAGGTCTAGCCTACGAGCAGTACTTC
TRBJ1-5 14 . TRBD1 TRBV5-1 CASSSGTENQPQHF TGCGCCAGCAGCTCCGGGACAGAGAATCAGCCCCAGCATTTT
TRBJ2-3 16 . . TRBV7-2 CASSSSGLPSTDTQYF TGTGCCAGCAGCTCATCTGGACTCCCGAGCACAGATACGCAGTATTTT
TRBJ1-2 12 . . TRBV5-4 CASRVFGYGYTF TGTGCCAGTCGGGTTTTTGGCTATGGCTACACCTTC
TRBJ1-1 15 . TRBD1 TRBV7-3 CASSPNGQGAIGAFF TGTGCCAGCAGCCCAAATGGACAGGGGGCTATCGGAGCTTTCTTT
TRBJ1-2 15 many . TRBV5-5 CASSFLDTSNYGYTF TGTGCCAGCAGCTTTCTCGACACTTCTAACTATGGCTACACCTTC
TRBJ2-7 14 once . TRBV5-6 CASSPWSGWSEQYF TGTGCCAGCAGCCCGTGGTCGGGATGGAGCGAGCAGTACTTC
TRBJ1-4 16 . TRBD1 TRBV5-4 CASSKTGGGQIGKLFF TGTGCCAGCAGCAAGACAGGGGGCGGGCAAATCGGAAAACTGTTTTTT
TRBJ2-7 15 few TRBD2 TRBV4-1 CASSRGLAGVGEQYF TGCGCCAGCAGCCGGGGACTAGCGGGAGTTGGCGAGCAGTACTTC
TRBJ2-2 14 few . TRBV7-8 CASSLAGGSGELFF TGTGCCAGCAGCTTAGCCGGGGGCTCCGGGGAGCTGTTTTTT
TRBJ1-5 13 . . TRBV28 CASSWGSRQPQHF TGTGCCAGCAGTTGGGGGTCGCGGCAGCCCCAGCATTTT
TRBJ2-5 11 . . TRBV20-1 CSASGTNAQYF TGCAGTGCTAGCGGGACAAACGCCCAGTACTTC
TRBJ1-2 13 . TRBD1 TRBV6-5 CASREQGDYGYTF TGTGCCAGCAGGGAACAGGGGGACTATGGCTACACCTTC
TRBJ1-2 14 . . TRBV9 CASSVGLGQRGYTF TGTGCCAGCAGCGTAGGTCTCGGACAGCGTGGCTACACCTTC
TRBJ2-5 11 . . TRBV20-1 CSAGPQETQYF TGCAGTGCTGGGCCTCAAGAGACCCAGTACTTC
TRBJ2-1 14 . . TRBV2 CASIVNWANNEQFF TGTGCCAGCATTGTTAATTGGGCGAACAATGAGCAGTTCTTC
TRBJ2-3 13 . . TRBV5-1 CASSLGNTDTQYF TGCGCCAGCAGCTTGGGGAACACAGATACGCAGTATTTT
TRBJ1-2 11 . . TRBV5-5 CASSFGGGYTF TGTGCCAGCAGCTTCGGGGGTGGCTACACCTTC
TRBJ2-7 13 . . TRBV4-2 CASSQDHGGEQYF TGTGCCAGCAGCCAAGATCACGGTGGCGAGCAGTACTTC
TRBJ2-1 12 . . TRBV2 CASSLTTGEQFF TGTGCCAGCAGTCTGACGACAGGTGAGCAGTTCTTC
TRBJ2-5 11 . . TRBV18 CASSPTETQYF TGTGCCAGCTCACCCACCGAGACCCAGTACTTC
TRBJ1-1 15 few . TRBV4-1 CASSQGKWRNTEAFF TGCGCCAGCAGCCAAGGTAAATGGAGGAACACTGAAGCTTTCTTT
TRBJ2-5 16 . . TRBV30 CAWSFSPGRSKETQYF TGTGCCTGGAGTTTCTCCCCGGGACGCTCAAAAGAGACCCAGTACTTC
TRBJ1-1 15 few . TRBV6-1 CASSETQLWNTEAFF TGTGCCAGCAGTGAAACCCAGTTGTGGAACACTGAAGCTTTCTTT